This T cell receptor (beta chain) was sequenced during a study of T cell repertoires in cytomegalovirus infection. Turning to the study itself: Epitope selection comprised recently identified HLA-C-restricted CMV epitopes and well-studied HLA-B-restricted CMV epitopes. Both CMV infection and a matching HLA type were indicated by public TCR beta signatures.

In regard to this clonotype: Its matching antigen is unknown.

This CDR3 has 15 residues. The junction had 3 bases not matched to a gene; V was cut back by 1 base and J by 7 bases. The germline V gene encodes CDR1 LNHDA and CDR2 SQIVND (reference sequence). Each CDR3 protein is one row after TCRdb ran MiXCR on the reads. There are about 770,000 distinct CDR3 sequences in the sample; almost 30% occur only once, and under 15% lies in the top ten. The material was cultured CD8+ T cells from PBMCs, obtained from culture after CMV antigen stimulation. The sequence was obtained from a human donor in good health (CMV status not recorded). Some clones in this sample may be carry-over from other donors' samples. The chain employs TRBV19 and TRBJ2-1, with TRBD2 matching over 11 bases. The CDR3 sequence: CASSIVAGGLNEQFF. The CDR3 bases are TGTGCCAGTAGTATAGTAGCGGGGGGGCTTAATGAGCAGTTCTTC.